The 25 T cell receptor beta chains below all came from one sample that was sequenced in a study of control samples from healthy donors and cancer patients. Generated by immunoSEQ multiplex PCR, the TCRdb table keeps only in-frame clones and is missing some. The repertoire has 200,000 or so clones, 85% to 95% of them found once; the top ten carry roughly 1.6%. The specimen was blood. The receptor source for this set is a man in his forties or fifties in good health.

This chain uses TRBV16 with TRBJ1-4; D is ambiguous. V was trimmed by 0 bases and J by 4 bases, leaving 9 bases between them. This CDR3 has 15 residues. Germline V gene data show CDR1 as KGHSY and CDR2 as FQNENV. The CDR3 loop is CASSQSRVINEKLFF. The CDR3 bases are TGTGCCAGCAGCCAATCCCGAGTCATTAATGAAAAACTGTTTTTT.

Here the CDR3 reads CASSSSGANQPQHF. CDR3 nucleotides: TGTGCCAGTAGCTCCTCAGGGGCTAATCAGCCCCAGCATTTT. The V and J genes are TRBV19 and TRBJ1-5; weak D call: TRBD1 (6 bases). Trimming took off 6 bases at V and 4 bases at J, with 13 bases between the two ends. Germline V gives CDR1 LNHDA, CDR2 SQIVND (reference sequence). This CDR3 has 14 residues.

V gene TRBV23-1 combines with J gene TRBJ2-7; 10 positions match TRBD1. TRBV23-1 counts as an open reading frame of uncertain function. CDR3 length: 17 amino acids. The V segment lost 10 bases and the J segment 0 bases; nucleotides outside the gene matches: 15. This CDR3 is CAMGTSPGQGTSYEQYV. For the CDR3, the DNA is TGCGCCATGGGTACCTCACCGGGACAGGGGACCTCCTACGAGCAGTACGTC.

The chain joins TRBV5-1 to TRBJ2-2; tentative D call: TRBD1 (6 bases). The CDR3 is 15 residues long. Looked up from germline, CDR1 is SGHRS and CDR2 is YFSETQ. The V gene lost 3 bases and the J gene lost 4 bases, with 13 bases spanning the gap. CDR3 bases: TGCGCCAGCAGCTCTGAGGGGGTGCGCACCGGGGAGCTGTTTTTT. Translation gives CASSSEGVRTGELFF.

The rearrangement joins TRBV28 to TRBJ1-1; tentatively, D is TRBD1 (6 bases). Germline V gives CDR1 MDHEN, CDR2 SYDVKM. The length of the CDR3 is 15 residues. Trimming removed 2 bases from V and 0 bases from J, with 10 bases in between. The CDR3 region has the DNA TGTGCCAGCAGTTTAGGACAGACGATGAACACTGAAGCTTTCTTT. This gives the protein CASSLGQTMNTEAFF.

This clone was detected once. The chain recombines TRBV18 with TRBJ2-7; 7 nucleotides align to TRBD1. The CDR3 contains 15 residues. CDR1 is KGHSH, CDR2 LQKENI, per germline. The V segment lost 3 bases and the J segment 3 bases; nucleotides outside the gene matches: 8. In nucleotides, the CDR3 is TGTGCCAGCTCACCTCAAAGGGACAGCGTCTACGAGCAGTACTTC. Encoded protein: CASSPQRDSVYEQYF.

The J gene is TRBJ1-4, the V gene TRBV5-1, with D uncertain. CDR1 and CDR2 (germline): SGHRS, YFSETQ. This CDR3 is built from 14 residues. Trimming shortened V by 1 base and J by 2 bases, and 6 bases separated the two germline ends. The CDR3 sequence is CASSLSGTNEKLFF. The CDR3 coding sequence is TGCGCCAGCAGCTTGTCCGGGACTAATGAAAAACTGTTTTTT.

In its sample, this clone was seen once. The V gene is TRBV4-3, the J gene TRBJ1-6, with a tentative D call TRBD1 (6 bases). V lost 0 bases and J 0 bases, leaving 15 bases between the germline ends. The germline CDR1 and CDR2 sequences are LGHNA and YSLEER. The CDR3 is made up of 19 amino acids. The CDR3 is CASSQEGQRGASYNSPLHF. The DNA for the CDR3 is TGCGCCAGCAGCCAAGAAGGCCAAAGGGGGGCCTCCTATAATTCACCCCTCCACTTT.

This clone was observed a few times. The chain links TRBV15 to TRBJ1-5; tentatively, D is TRBD1 (6 bases). Trimming removed 5 bases at V and 10 bases at J, with 24 bases between. CDR1 is LNHNV and CDR2 is YYDKDF in the germline V gene (reference sequence). This CDR3 is built from 16 residues. CDR3 DNA sequence: TGTGCCACCAGCCGCCTTTTGGGGGGCGGTTTAGGTCCCCAGCATTTT. Amino acid sequence: CATSRLLGGGLGPQHF.

The CDR3 loop is CASSLSRQQEQYV. CDR3 nucleotides: TGTGCCAGCAGCTTAAGCAGACAGCAAGAGCAGTACGTC. The gene calls are TRBV11-2 and TRBJ2-7, with D possibly TRBD1 on 5 matching bases. V was cut by 2 bases and J by 7 bases, with 12 bases left in between. CDR3 length: 13 amino acids. Germline V gene data show CDR1 as SGHAT and CDR2 as FQNNGV.

This clone was observed a single time. V usage is TRBV3-1 (or the pseudogene TRBV3-2) and J usage is TRBJ2-3; 11 bases map to TRBD2. V shed 4 bases, J shed 1 base, and the junction held 4 bases outside the gene matches. This CDR3 has 16 residues. CDR1 and CDR2 (germline): LGHDT, YNNKEL (reference sequence). The CDR3 nucleotides read TGTGCCAGCAGCCCTTTTAGCGGGGGGGGCACAGATACGCAGTATTTT. Residues: CASSPFSGGGTDTQYF.

CDR3 loop: CASSHGQGPTNEKLFF. Written as DNA, the CDR3 is TGTGCCAGCAGCCACGGACAGGGTCCAACTAATGAAAAACTGTTTTTT. This chain joins TRBV5-5 and TRBJ1-4, with 8 bases that match TRBD1. The CDR3 extends over 16 amino acids. The germline CDR1 and CDR2 sequences are SGHKS and YYEKEE (reference sequence). V shed 4 bases and J 0 bases; nucleotides not matched to a gene: 5.

In its sample, this clone was seen once. The chain employs TRBV5-4 and TRBJ1-3, with D maybe TRBD1 (5 bases). This CDR3 is 15 amino acids long. Trimming took 4 bases from V and 0 from J, leaving 11 bases between them. In germline, CDR1 is SGHNT, CDR2 YYREEE (reference sequence). The CDR3 region has the DNA TGTGCCAGCAGCCCCAGGGCTTCCTCTGGAAACACCATATATTTT. This codes for CASSPRASSGNTIYF.

The CDR3 region has the DNA TGTGCCAGCAGCCCCCAAGGTAGCGGGGCCACCGGGGAGCTGTTTTTT. Amino acid sequence: CASSPQGSGATGELFF. V and J are TRBV7-2 and TRBJ2-2; 8 bases fit TRBD2. Germline V CDR1 and CDR2: SGHTA, FQGNSA. The V and J ends lost 5 bases and 4 bases, in that order; junction bases with no gene match: 9. The CDR3 is 16 residues long.

The chain is built from TRBV28 and TRBJ1-2; 9 nucleotides match TRBD1. V shed 4 bases, J shed 1 base, and the junction held 4 bases outside the gene matches. This CDR3 has 15 amino acids. CDR1 and CDR2 from the germline V gene are MDHEN and SYDVKM. DNA of the CDR3: TGTGCCAGCAGTTCACTGGGACAGGGTAACTATGGCTACACCTTC. Its translation: CASSSLGQGNYGYTF.

The chain is built from TRBV6-2 or TRBV6-3 and TRBJ2-5; 10 bases are shared with TRBD2. J lost 4 bases, V lost 3 bases, and 8 bases had no gene match. CDR1 is MNHEY and CDR2 is SVGEGT in the germline V gene. This CDR3 contains 16 residues. CDR3 bases: TGTGCCAGCAGTTATGAGGCTAGCGGGGGCCGAGAGACCCAGTACTTC. Its translation: CASSYEASGGRETQYF.

The CDR3 protein is CASRKTVNTEAFF. DNA of the CDR3: TGTGCCAGCAGGAAGACAGTGAACACTGAAGCTTTCTTT. The chain employs TRBV12-3 or TRBV12-4 and TRBJ1-1; TRBD1 might be the D (5 bases). The CDR3 is 13 amino acids. V lost 6 bases to trimming and J lost 0 bases, with 8 bases between them.

In regard to this clone: Different DNA sequences within this sample yield the same CDR3. This chain joins TRBV7-9 and TRBJ2-7; 8 bases map to TRBD2. V shed 6 bases and J 7 bases; nucleotides not matched to a gene: 5. CDR3 length equals 12 residues. CDR1 SEHNR and CDR2 FQNEAQ come from the germline V gene (reference sequence). DNA for the CDR3: TGTGCCAGCAGTCTGGCGGGGGGAGAGCAGTACGTC. This translates into CASSLAGGEQYV.

The V and J genes are TRBV7-2 and TRBJ2-7, with 12 bases that match TRBD2. With V trimmed by 5 bases and J by 3 bases, 2 bases remained unmatched. Germline-derived CDR1 and CDR2 are SGHTA and FQGNSA. This CDR3 spans 14 amino acids. The CDR3 nucleotides read TGTGCCAGCAGCCGGACTAGCGGGGACTACGAGCAGTACTTC. Amino acid sequence: CASSRTSGDYEQYF.

The chain is built from TRBV6-6 and TRBJ2-7; 8 bases map to TRBD1. Unmatched junction bases numbered 12, after V lost 5 bases and J lost 6 bases. The germline V gene encodes CDR1 MNHNY and CDR2 SVGAGI (reference sequence). The CDR3 runs to 15 residues. CDR3 residues: CASSTTTGGSGEQYV. The CDR3 DNA is TGTGCCAGCAGTACTACCACAGGGGGATCGGGCGAGCAGTACGTC.

This rearrangement joins TRBV9 to TRBJ1-3; D unclear. The CDR3 contains 16 residues. CDR1 SGDLS and CDR2 YYNGEE come from the germline V gene. Trimming removed 0 bases from V and 0 bases from J, with 10 bases in between. The CDR3 sequence is CASSVAIGSSGNTIYF. The CDR3 nucleotides are TGTGCCAGCAGCGTAGCTATAGGGAGCTCTGGAAACACCATATATTTT.

The genes are TRBV19 and TRBJ2-5; D unresolved. Between the trimmed V and J ends, which lost 0 bases and 0 bases, there was a span of 8 bases. Germline V gene lookup returns CDR1 LNHDA and CDR2 SQIVND (reference sequence). This CDR3 is 15 amino acids long. CDR3 residues: CASSIDGLHQETQYF. The CDR3 coding sequence is TGTGCCAGTAGTATAGACGGGTTACACCAAGAGACCCAGTACTTC.

V is TRBV7-2 and J is TRBJ2-5; D is unclear. CDR1 and CDR2 (germline): SGHTA, FQGNSA. The CDR3 extends over 13 amino acids. V was shortened by 1 base and J by 10 bases, with 13 bases between the two germline ends. CDR3 coding DNA: TGTGCCAGCAGCTTAGAGTCCTGGCAGGACCAGTACTTC. Encoded protein: CASSLESWQDQYF.

The chain has TRBV7-9 and TRBJ1-1; 8 nucleotides line up with TRBD1. The trim removed 2 bases at V and 7 bases at J, leaving 6 bases unmatched. This CDR3 has 14 residues. Germline V lookup: CDR1 SEHNR, CDR2 FQNEAQ (reference sequence). The CDR3 region has the DNA TGTGCCAGCAGCTTAACGGTAGGGACAGGTGAAGCTTTCTTT. It codes for CASSLTVGTGEAFF.

This chain uses TRBV28 with TRBJ1-4; tentative D call: TRBD1 (5 bases). Germline V gene lookup returns CDR1 MDHEN and CDR2 SYDVKM. This CDR3 region has 15 residues. The V and J ends lost 1 base and 5 bases respectively, with 11 bases between them. The DNA of the CDR3 is TGTGCCAGCAGTTTATCGGGGGACCCAAATGAAAAACTGTTTTTT. Residues: CASSLSGDPNEKLFF.